These T cell receptor beta chains were read from a single sample in a study of blood T cell repertoires in COVID-19. Assay used: immunoSEQ multiplex PCR; TCRdb lists only in-frame clones, some missing. The sample records 210,000 or so clones, roughly 80% being singletons. Specimen: peripheral blood. These receptors all come from an elderly woman with acute or convalescent COVID-19. The CDR3 runs from the conserved cysteine through the conserved F or W. The order of the fields is D gene, J gene, V gene, clone size, CDR3 DNA, CDR3 protein. The D gene is left open where the match is weak. Size values are once, few and many counts, or a class for expanded clones, and some rows have none.

>-|TRBJ1-3|TRBV5-1|-
TGCGCCAGCAGCTTGGACAGAGCCGGAAACACCATATATTTT
CASSLDRAGNTIYF
>TRBD1|TRBJ1-1|TRBV27|-
TGTGCCAGCCTTGACAGGGGAGCGAGAATTGCTTTCTTT
CASLDRGARIAFF
>TRBD2|TRBJ2-5|TRBV6-5|-
TGTGCCAGCCAGCCTCTAGCGGGGGGAAAAGAGACCCAGTACTTC
CASQPLAGGKETQYF
>TRBD1|TRBJ1-1|TRBV3-1/TRBV3-2|-
TGTGCCAGCAGCCAAACTCTAGGACAGGGGGAAGCTTTCTTT
CASSQTLGQGEAFF
>TRBD1|TRBJ1-2|TRBV6-5|-
TGTGCCAGCAGAGGGGGCAGGGGCGGCTACACCTTC
CASRGGRGGYTF
>-|TRBJ2-7|TRBV6-5|few
TGTGCCAGCAGGCTTAGCAGCGAGCAGTACTTC
CASRLSSEQYF
>-|TRBJ1-5|TRBV14|-
TGTGCCAGCAGCCAAGAATCACAGGGCAAACTTGTGTTTAGCAATCAGCCCCAGCATTTT
CASSQESQGKLVFSNQPQHF
>-|TRBJ1-1|TRBV5-1|-
TGCGCCAGCAAAGAGGTGAACACTGAAGCTTTCTTT
CASKEVNTEAFF
>-|TRBJ2-4|TRBV13|-
TGTGCCAGCCCCAACAGGGTCTTGACCAAAAACATTCAGTACTTC
CASPNRVLTKNIQYF
>-|TRBJ1-1|TRBV10-3|-
TGTGCCATCAGTCGATCAGGGGCAGAGAACACTGAAGCTTTCTTT
CAISRSGAENTEAFF
>TRBD1|TRBJ1-6|TRBV19|-
TGTGCCAGTAGTGTAGGGGGGACAGGGGTTAATTCACCCCTCCACTTT
CASSVGGTGVNSPLHF
>TRBD1|TRBJ1-5|TRBV6-5|-
TGTGCCAGCATTCAGGGACAGGCCGGCAATCAGCCCCAGCATTTT
CASIQGQAGNQPQHF
>-|TRBJ2-3|TRBV27|-
TGTGCCAGCAGTTTTGTAGGGGTAGATACGCAGTATTTT
CASSFVGVDTQYF
>-|TRBJ2-2|TRBV18|-
TGTGCCAGCTCACCACTCACCGGGATTGACACCGGGGAGCTGTTTTTT
CASSPLTGIDTGELFF
>TRBD2|TRBJ2-1|TRBV2|-
TGTGCCAGCAGGCTAGCGGGGGACTCCTACAATGAGCAGTTCTTC
CASRLAGDSYNEQFF
>-|TRBJ2-5|TRBV19|-
TGTGCCAGTAGTATAACGGGGGTGGGAGAGACCCAGTACTTC
CASSITGVGETQYF
>TRBD1|TRBJ1-6|TRBV18|-
TGTGCCAGCTCACCCGAGGGACAGAGTAATTCACCCCTCCACTTT
CASSPEGQSNSPLHF
>TRBD1|TRBJ2-1|TRBV5-4|-
TGTGCCAGCAGCCCCGACAGGGGCTCGTACAATGAGCAGTTCTTC
CASSPDRGSYNEQFF
>-|TRBJ2-7|TRBV11-2|-
TGTGCCAGCAGCATGATCAGGGGGGTAGGCGCCTACGAGCAGTACTTC
CASSMIRGVGAYEQYF
>TRBD2|TRBJ2-7|TRBV10-1|-
TGCGCCAGCAGTGATGGACTAGCTGTATACGAGCAGTACTTC
CASSDGLAVYEQYF
>TRBD1|TRBJ2-1|TRBV6-2/TRBV6-3|-
TGTGCCAGCAGCCCTGGGACAGCAGCAACCCCCTACAATGAGCAGTTCTTC
CASSPGTAATPYNEQFF
>TRBD1|TRBJ1-5|TRBV10-3|-
TGTGCCATCAGTGAGTCGACAGGGGCTAGTCAGCCCCAGCATTTT
CAISESTGASQPQHF
>-|TRBJ1-2|TRBV5-4|-
TGTGCCAGCAGCTTGGTCGGGACTAACTATGGCTACACCTTC
CASSLVGTNYGYTF
>-|TRBJ2-3|TRBV11-3|-
TGTGCCAGCAGCGCACAAGATACGCAGTATTTT
CASSAQDTQYF
>TRBD2|TRBJ2-3|TRBV24-1|-
TGTGCCACCCGTAAGGCGGGGGGAGGAGCAGATACGCAGTATTTT
CATRKAGGGADTQYF
>-|TRBJ2-7|TRBV7-2|-
TGTGCCAGCAGCTTTTCCGGGACTGGCTCCTACGAGCAGTACTTC
CASSFSGTGSYEQYF
>TRBD2|TRBJ2-5|TRBV3-1/TRBV3-2|once
TGTGCCAGCAGCCAAGAGAATAGCGTGACTAGCGGGAGCCTCGGGGAGACCCAGTACTTC
CASSQENSVTSGSLGETQYF
>-|TRBJ2-1|TRBV4-1|-
TGCGCCAGCAGCCAAGAGCGGGGCCGGCAGTTCTTC
CASSQERGRQFF
>-|TRBJ1-5|TRBV27|-
TGTGCCAGCAGTTTACTCCAGGATCAGCCCCAGCATTTT
CASSLLQDQPQHF
>-|TRBJ2-5|TRBV28|-
TGTGCCAGCAGTCTACAGGCGGCCCAAGAGACCCAGTACTTC
CASSLQAAQETQYF
>TRBD1|TRBJ1-4|TRBV7-9|-
TGTGCCAGCAGCTCCGGGACAGCTAATGAAAAACTGTTTTTT
CASSSGTANEKLFF
>TRBD1|TRBJ2-7|TRBV19|-
TGTGCCAGTAGTATCACAGGGGCCGACGAGCAGTACTTC
CASSITGADEQYF
>TRBD2|TRBJ2-7|TRBV12-3/TRBV12-4|-
TGTGCCAGCAACCGAGCGGGAGGGCCCGGTTACTTC
CASNRAGGPGYF
>TRBD1|TRBJ2-7|TRBV9|-
TGTGCCAGCAGCGTAGGGGAAAAGGCACAGGGGCCCTACGAGCAGTACTTC
CASSVGEKAQGPYEQYF
>-|TRBJ2-2|TRBV25-1|-
TGTGCCAGCAGTGCGCTGTGGGACTCCACCACCGGGGAGCTGTTTTTT
CASSALWDSTTGELFF
>-|TRBJ1-4|TRBV5-3|once
TGTGCCAGAAGCCCCCGTTTTGAGGCGGCGAATGAAAAACTGTTTTTT
CARSPRFEAANEKLFF
>-|TRBJ1-6|TRBV7-9|-
TGTGCCAGCAGCTTAGGTGGCAATTCACCCCTCCACTTT
CASSLGGNSPLHF
>TRBD1|TRBJ1-1|TRBV18|-
TGTGCCAGCTCACCCGGACAGGGGGCGCCTAACACTGAAGCTTTCTTT
CASSPGQGAPNTEAFF
>TRBD1|TRBJ1-2|TRBV10-3|-
TGTGCCATCAGTGCCTCGGTACGGACAGGGGCGTCAAACACCTTC
CAISASVRTGASNTF
>-|TRBJ1-3|TRBV7-2|-
TGTGCCAGCAGCTACCAAGGGGTTAACTCTGGAAACACCATATATTTT
CASSYQGVNSGNTIYF
>-|TRBJ2-2|TRBV7-3|many
TGTGCCAGCAGCTCGGGGGGCGGAACCGGGGAGCTGTTTTTT
CASSSGGGTGELFF
>TRBD2|TRBJ2-1|TRBV24-1|once
TGTGCCACCAGTGATACCGGGACTAGCGGGGTGAGTAATGAGCAGTTCTTC
CATSDTGTSGVSNEQFF
>TRBD2|TRBJ2-7|TRBV3-1/TRBV3-2|-
TGTGCCAGCAGCCAAGATGCGAGCGGGGTCTACGAGCAGTACTTC
CASSQDASGVYEQYF
>TRBD1|TRBJ1-5|TRBV19|-
TGTGCCAGTAGTCCCGACAGGGGGCTAGAATATCAGCCCCAGCATTTT
CASSPDRGLEYQPQHF
>TRBD2|TRBJ2-7|TRBV30|-
TGTGCCTGGGCGCGGGGGAATGTGAATGAGCAGTACTTC
CAWARGNVNEQYF
>-|TRBJ1-5|TRBV6-5|-
TGTGCCAGCAGTATTCCAGACAATCAGCCCCAGCATTTT
CASSIPDNQPQHF
>-|TRBJ1-2|TRBV28|-
TGTGCCAGCAGTTTGGGCAGGGGAAACTATGGCTACACCTTC
CASSLGRGNYGYTF
>TRBD2|TRBJ2-7|TRBV19|-
TGTGCCAGTAGTATATCCGGGACTAGCTACGAGCAGTACTTC
CASSISGTSYEQYF
>-|TRBJ1-1|TRBV3-1/TRBV3-2|-
TGTGCCAGCAGCCCACAGGGTCGGGGAAACACTGAAGCTTTCTTT
CASSPQGRGNTEAFF
>-|TRBJ2-7|TRBV5-1|-
TGCGCCAGCAGCCTGGACGGGGCCTACGAGCAGTACTTC
CASSLDGAYEQYF
>-|TRBJ2-7|TRBV12-3/TRBV12-4|-
TGTGCCAGCAGTGAGGGCTACGAGCAGTACTTC
CASSEGYEQYF
>-|TRBJ1-5|TRBV30|-
TGTGCCTGGAGTGGTATGCGGCAGCCCCAGCATTTT
CAWSGMRQPQHF
>-|TRBJ2-3|TRBV7-2|-
TGTGCCAGCAGCCCCTGGAGGGGCGAAAAAGATACGCAGTATTTT
CASSPWRGEKDTQYF
>-|TRBJ2-7|TRBV7-2|-
TGTGCCAGCAGCTTAAAGGCTAGCTCTAACGAGCAGTACTTC
CASSLKASSNEQYF